This T cell receptor beta chain was sequenced in a study of T cells in narcolepsy. The table came from immunoSEQ multiplex PCR; TCRdb's copy has only in-frame clones and leaves some out. The data show some 35,000 clones, 82% seen once. CDR1 SGHDN and CDR2 FVKESK come from the germline V gene. The CDR3 loop spans 13 amino acids. Deletions cut 1 base from V and 6 bases from J, with 10 bases between. The chain couples TRBV14 to TRBJ2-7; tentative D call: TRBD1 (6 bases). The specimen was CD45RA- memory CD4+ T cells from PBMCs. The clonotype comes from a human donor with narcolepsy. CDR3 region: CASSQGGQGEQYF. In DNA form, the CDR3 reads TGTGCCAGCAGCCAAGGGGGGCAGGGCGAGCAGTACTTC.